This T cell receptor (beta chain) was retrieved from a study of cytotoxic CD8 clonotypes in ibrutinib-treated CLL. Whole-study context: Collecting the response samples happened after a median 12 months of treatment, with a range of 6 to 36. General study results and limits: Samples were collected at differing times from sustained-remission and progressing patients. With treatment, public clonotypes, which were uncommon, either contracted or remained stable.

Data came from immunoSEQ multiplex PCR; TCRdb stores just in-frame clones and leaves some out. The table lists 300,000 to 350,000 clones, around four fifths of them singletons, with roughly 7% in the top ten. V lost 7 bases and J 3 bases, leaving 13 bases between the germline ends. The CDR3 covers 13 residues. CDR1 and CDR2 from the germline V gene are SGHDN and FVKESK. This clone was observed a handful of times. No antigen is known for it. V and J are TRBV14 and TRBJ2-7; D is tentatively TRBD1 or TRBD2 (5 bases each). The sample consisted of PBMCs, taken before ibrutinib treatment. This TCR was recovered from a human donor with chronic lymphocytic leukemia. The CDR3, as DNA: TGTGCCAGCAACAGACTTGGGGGCTACGAGCAGTACTTC. Amino acid sequence: CASNRLGGYEQYF.